These T cell receptor beta chains were read from a single sample in a study of blood T cell repertoires in COVID-19. Assay: immunoSEQ multiplex PCR; the TCRdb copy retains only in-frame clones and omits some. The table records over 200,000 clones, 75% to 85% of them present only once. Material for sequencing was peripheral blood. Receptors originate from a woman in her twenties or thirties with COVID-19, enrolled during active disease. The CDR3 runs from the conserved cysteine through the conserved F or W. The order of the fields is J gene, D gene, V gene, clone size, CDR3 DNA, CDR3 protein. D genes are given only for firm matches. Only some rows state a clone size, as once, few, many or a class for expanded clones.

>TRBJ2-1|-|TRBV4-1|-
TGCGCCAGCAGCCTGTCCGGGGATGAGCAGTTCTTC
CASSLSGDEQFF
>TRBJ1-4|TRBD1|TRBV15|-
TGTGCCACCAGCATCCCGACAGGGGGAAATGAAAAACTGTTTTTT
CATSIPTGGNEKLFF
>TRBJ2-1|-|TRBV19|-
TGTGCCAGTAGTAGGCAGGTCTTGGATGAGCAGTTCTTC
CASSRQVLDEQFF
>TRBJ1-5|TRBD1|TRBV11-2|-
TGTGCCAGCAGCTTAGGCAGGCAGGGGGCCCATCAGCCCCAGCATTTT
CASSLGRQGAHQPQHF
>TRBJ2-5|-|TRBV5-1|-
TGCGCCAGCGGTTCCGGGACATCTCGAGAGACCCAGTACTTC
CASGSGTSRETQYF
>TRBJ1-3|-|TRBV3-1/TRBV3-2|-
TGTGCCAGCAGCCCGATTTCGGGAGGGACCTCTGGAAACACCATATATTTT
CASSPISGGTSGNTIYF
>TRBJ2-1|TRBD2|TRBV2|-
TGTGCCAGCATGCTACCGGGACTAGCGGGGTCGAATGAGCAGTTCTTC
CASMLPGLAGSNEQFF
>TRBJ1-1|-|TRBV9|-
TGTGCCAGCAGCGTAGAGCCCCAGGAAAACACTGAAGCTTTCTTT
CASSVEPQENTEAFF
>TRBJ1-5|-|TRBV28|-
TGTGCCAGCAGTTTAGGTATCAGGAATAGCAATCAGCCCCAGCATTTT
CASSLGIRNSNQPQHF
>TRBJ2-5|TRBD1|TRBV28|-
TGTGCCAGCAACGTCGGGACAGGGAAGGTCCAGTACTTC
CASNVGTGKVQYF
>TRBJ1-2|TRBD1|TRBV11-2|-
TGTGCCAGCACCCAATCGACAGGGGGCATCTATGGCTACACCTTC
CASTQSTGGIYGYTF
>TRBJ2-2|-|TRBV2|-
TGTGCCAGCTCCCTGAACACCGGGGAGCTGTTTTTT
CASSLNTGELFF
>TRBJ1-2|-|TRBV6-5|-
TGTGCCAGCATTGCCACAGGAGCTAACTATGGCTACACCTTC
CASIATGANYGYTF
>TRBJ2-3|-|TRBV24-1|-
TGTGCCACCAGTGATGTACAGGGGAGGAGCACAGATACGCAGTATTTT
CATSDVQGRSTDTQYF
>TRBJ2-7|-|TRBV12-3/TRBV12-4|-
TGTGCCAGCAGTTCGGACAGTTACGAGCAGTACTTC
CASSSDSYEQYF
>TRBJ2-7|-|TRBV28|-
TGTGTTTCGGCAGGGGACTCCTACGAGCAGTACTTC
CVSAGDSYEQYF
>TRBJ1-1|TRBD1|TRBV25-1|-
TGTGCCAGCACCCTGGGACAGGGGACTGAAGCTTTCTTT
CASTLGQGTEAFF
>TRBJ2-1|TRBD2|TRBV9|few
TGTGCCAGCAGCGGTAGCGGGAGGGCCAATGAGCAGTTCTTC
CASSGSGRANEQFF
>TRBJ1-5|TRBD1|TRBV27|-
TGTGCCAGCAGTTTATCACCCGGGACAGTCAACCAGCCCCAGCATTTT
CASSLSPGTVNQPQHF
>TRBJ2-2|-|TRBV6-5|-
TGTGCCAGCAGTTACGGCCCGAACACCGGGGAGCTGTTTTTT
CASSYGPNTGELFF
>TRBJ2-5|-|TRBV12-3/TRBV12-4|-
TGTGCCAGCAGTTGGGCTAAAGAGACCCAGTACTTC
CASSWAKETQYF
>TRBJ1-6|-|TRBV5-1|-
TGCGCCAGCAGCCGTGGTCGGGAAAATTCACCCCTCCACTTT
CASSRGRENSPLHF
>TRBJ2-7|-|TRBV3-1/TRBV3-2|-
TGTGCCAGCAGCCAAGGACTGATCTACGAGCAGTACTTC
CASSQGLIYEQYF
>TRBJ1-2|-|TRBV3-1/TRBV3-2|few
TGTGCCAGCAGCCATGTACATACGGGCCGTCGGGGGACTAACTATGGCTACACCTTC
CASSHVHTGRRGTNYGYTF
>TRBJ2-7|TRBD1|TRBV7-9|-
TGTGCCAGCAGCCCCTGGGACAGCAACGAGCAGTACTTC
CASSPWDSNEQYF
>TRBJ2-2|TRBD1|TRBV7-2|once
TGTGCCAGCAGCCCCCGGGACAGGGGGGCCGGGGAGCTGTTTTTT
CASSPRDRGAGELFF
>TRBJ2-7|-|TRBV14|-
TGTGCCAGCAGCCAAGGAGGTTGGCGCGAGCAGTACTTC
CASSQGGWREQYF
>TRBJ2-5|TRBD1|TRBV4-1|-
TGCGCCAGCAGCCAAGGACAGGGGGGGACCCAGTACTTC
CASSQGQGGTQYF
>TRBJ1-5|-|TRBV28|-
TGTGCCAGCAGTCTTCCGGGGAGCAATCAGCCCCAGCATTTT
CASSLPGSNQPQHF
>TRBJ2-7|TRBD2|TRBV7-2|-
TGTGCCAGCAGCCCACAAAAGGATAGCGGGGGGGCACTGGGTGAGCAGTACTTC
CASSPQKDSGGALGEQYF
>TRBJ2-2|-|TRBV5-1|-
TGCGCCAGCAGCTCGACAGGGAACACCGGGGAGCTGTTTTTT
CASSSTGNTGELFF
>TRBJ2-1|TRBD2|TRBV25-1|few
TGTGCCAGCAGTGAGACTAGCGGGAGGGCGTCCTACAATGAGCAGTTCTTC
CASSETSGRASYNEQFF
>TRBJ1-4|-|TRBV19|-
TGTGCCAGTAGTATAGAGGCCTCCGCGGGTAAAAAACTGTTTTTT
CASSIEASAGKKLFF
>TRBJ2-3|-|TRBV5-4|-
TGTGCCAGCAGCCGACAGGAGACCACTAGCACAGATACGCAGTATTTT
CASSRQETTSTDTQYF
>TRBJ2-7|-|TRBV9|-
TGTGCCAGCAGCGTAGTTGGGGCGCCAGCGAACGAGCAGTACTTC
CASSVVGAPANEQYF
>TRBJ1-2|-|TRBV6-6|-
TGTGCCAGCAGTTACGGGGGGGGAAGCTATGGCTACACCTTC
CASSYGGGSYGYTF
>TRBJ2-7|-|TRBV6-1|-
TGTGCCAGCAGTGAATATGGCAGGGGGGCCTACGAGCAGTACTTC
CASSEYGRGAYEQYF